Following are 17 T cell receptor beta chains from one sample sequenced in a study of blood T cell repertoires in COVID-19. This table comes from immunoSEQ multiplex PCR, and its TCRdb copy is limited to in-frame clones, with some not included. The sample includes about 260,000 clones, 88% of them seen just once. The sequenced sample consisted of peripheral blood. Receptors originate from a woman in her 70s with COVID-19, enrolled during active disease.

This chain uses TRBV29-1 with TRBJ1-5; D ambiguous. The length of the CDR3 is 13 residues. Germline CDR1 reads SQVTM; CDR2 reads ANQGSEA. Between the trimmed V and J ends, which lost 7 bases and 2 bases, there was a span of 12 bases. Written as DNA, the CDR3 is TGCAGCGCCGGGGAAGGCGGCAATCAGCCCCAGCATTTT. It encodes CSAGEGGNQPQHF.

The rearrangement uses TRBV5-1 and TRBJ2-5; 8 bases map to TRBD1. V gave up 6 bases and J gave up 5 bases; unmatched junction bases: 6. There are 13 residues in the CDR3. Germline lookup yields CDR1 SGHRS and CDR2 YFSETQ. DNA of the CDR3: TGCGCCAGCACCGACAGGGGAGCTGAGACCCAGTACTTC. Encoded protein: CASTDRGAETQYF.

The rearrangement uses TRBV14 and TRBJ1-2; possibly TRBD1 for D (5 bases). Germline V gives CDR1 SGHDN, CDR2 FVKESK. Trimming took 0 bases from V and 7 from J, leaving 12 bases between them. This CDR3 is built from 14 residues. For the CDR3, the DNA is TGTGCCAGCAGCCAAGATAACCGGGGGGTTGGCTACACCTTC. Protein: CASSQDNRGVGYTF.

Only a few counts were recorded for this clone. The chain has TRBV9 and TRBJ1-5; possibly TRBD1 for D (6 bases). V shed 3 bases and J shed 2 bases, with 12 bases lying between them. CDR3 length: 15 residues. Germline assignment: CDR1 SGDLS and CDR2 YYNGEE. The chain's CDR3 is CASSGGPGGNQPQHF. As DNA, the CDR3 is TGTGCCAGCAGCGGGGGACCAGGGGGCAATCAGCCCCAGCATTTT.

This sequence joins TRBV3-1 (or the pseudogene TRBV3-2) and TRBJ2-3, with D maybe TRBD1 (5 bases). Trimming left V 4 bases short and J 0 bases short, with 11 bases between. CDR1 and CDR2 from the germline V gene are LGHDT and YNNKEL (reference sequence). The CDR3 is 15 residues long. For the CDR3, the DNA is TGTGCCAGCAGCCTACTGAAGGGGAGCACAGATACGCAGTATTTT. Protein product: CASSLLKGSTDTQYF.

In this sample, this clone turned up once. The gene calls are TRBV27 and TRBJ2-1; 11 positions agree with TRBD2. With 0 bases clipped from V and 4 bases from J, the junction kept 5 bases outside the gene matches. Germline lookup yields CDR1 MNHEY and CDR2 SMNVEV (reference sequence). This CDR3 has 17 amino acids. In nucleotides, the CDR3 is TGTGCCAGCAGTTTATCGTCCAGACTAGCGGGGTACAATGAGCAGTTCTTC. Translation gives CASSLSSRLAGYNEQFF.

The CDR3 here is CAWSPRAGYDAQAFF. The CDR3 nucleotides are TGTGCCTGGAGTCCGAGAGCAGGGTACGACGCCCAAGCTTTCTTT. V is TRBV30 and J is TRBJ1-1, with D maybe TRBD1 (5 bases). Germline loops: CDR1 GTSNPN, CDR2 SVGIG (reference sequence). Between the trimmed V and J ends, which lost 2 bases and 9 bases, there was a span of 22 bases. There are 15 residues in the CDR3.

This clone was seen only a few times. The chain carries TRBV18 and TRBJ2-2, with 8 bases aligning to TRBD1. Germline V gene sequence: CDR1 KGHSH, CDR2 LQKENI. The length of the CDR3 is 16 residues. Trimming took 4 bases from V and 3 from J; bases not matched to a gene: 7. This CDR3 reads CASSRSQGDYTGELFF. The CDR3 nucleotides read TGTGCCAGCTCACGATCACAGGGGGATTACACCGGGGAGCTGTTTTTT.

The chain links TRBV5-1 to TRBJ1-1; a possible D gene is TRBD1 (5 bases). CDR3 length: 14 residues. With 4 bases removed from V and 0 bases from J, the gap between germline ends came to 10 bases. From germline, CDR1 is SGHRS and CDR2 YFSETQ. CDR3 coding DNA: TGCGCCAGCAGCCTGGACATCTTGAACACTGAAGCTTTCTTT. Protein sequence: CASSLDILNTEAFF.

This clone was seen just once. The rearrangement joins TRBV28 to TRBJ1-1; 10 positions agree with TRBD1. V was clipped by 5 bases and J by 3 bases; unmatched bases: 6. Germline V CDR1 and CDR2: MDHEN, SYDVKM. This CDR3 is built from 15 residues. Here the CDR3 DNA reads TGTGCCAGCAGTCTTGCGACAGGGGGCCACACTGAAGCTTTCTTT. Its protein product is CASSLATGGHTEAFF.

The CDR3 spells CSVEDSSGNTIYF. The DNA for the CDR3 is TGCAGCGTTGAGGACTCCTCTGGAAACACCATATATTTT. The chain uses TRBV29-1 and TRBJ1-3; D gene ambiguous. This CDR3 has 13 amino acids. Trimming removed 3 bases from V and 0 bases from J, with 6 bases in between. Germline CDR1 is SQVTM and CDR2 is ANQGSEA.

The chain couples TRBV29-1 to TRBJ1-2; D is perhaps TRBD1 (5 bases). The CDR3 runs to 11 residues. CDR1 and CDR2 from the germline V gene are SQVTM and ANQGSEA. The V end lost 6 bases, the J end lost 3 bases, and 8 bases lay between the germline ends. CDR3 region: CSVRGHYGYTF. CDR3 DNA sequence: TGCAGCGTGCGGGGACACTATGGCTACACCTTC.

The chain recombines TRBV24-1 with TRBJ2-3, with D possibly being TRBD1 (6 bases). Germline V gene data show CDR1 as KGHDR and CDR2 as SFDVKD. The germline V and J ends were trimmed by 4 bases and 4 bases, with 11 bases remaining between them. The CDR3 is made up of 14 amino acids. The CDR3 DNA follows: TGTGCCACCAGTGAGCACAGGGATGCAGATACGCAGTATTTT. Translating it yields CATSEHRDADTQYF.

V is TRBV7-2 and J is TRBJ2-3; 9 bases agree with TRBD1. Germline CDR1 SGHTA, CDR2 FQGNSA. CDR3 length: 14 amino acids. V was clipped by 5 bases and J by 5 bases; unmatched bases: 5. CDR3 bases: TGTGCCAGCAGCATACAGGGGGCTGGAGATACGCAGTATTTT. It translates to CASSIQGAGDTQYF.

The V call is TRBV4-3, the J call TRBJ2-3; weak D call: TRBD1 (6 bases). This CDR3 is built from 15 residues. Germline values: CDR1 LGHNA, CDR2 YSLEER. The V and J ends lost 3 bases and 6 bases respectively, with 16 bases between them. The CDR3 DNA reads as TGCGCCAGCAGCCATGAAAAAACAGGGCTGGATACGCAGTATTTT. Protein: CASSHEKTGLDTQYF.

This clone was found a few times. The V and J genes are TRBV23-1 and TRBJ2-7, with D possibly TRBD2 on 5 matching bases. TRBV23-1 counts as an open reading frame of uncertain function. Trimming left V 5 bases short and J 2 bases short, with 16 bases between. The CDR3 loop spans 15 amino acids. The CDR3 protein is CASSTISGGPYEQYF. DNA for the CDR3: TGCGCCAGCAGTACCATCAGCGGAGGACCCTACGAGCAGTACTTC.

The rearrangement links TRBV2 to TRBJ1-6; 9 bases map to TRBD1. The CDR3 is made up of 13 amino acids. Trimming took 6 bases from V and 10 from J; bases not matched to a gene: 4. Germline CDR1 SNHLY, CDR2 FYNNEI. CDR3 nucleotides: TGTGCCAGCAGGGGACAGGGCGACTCACCCCTCCACTTT. Encoded protein: CASRGQGDSPLHF.